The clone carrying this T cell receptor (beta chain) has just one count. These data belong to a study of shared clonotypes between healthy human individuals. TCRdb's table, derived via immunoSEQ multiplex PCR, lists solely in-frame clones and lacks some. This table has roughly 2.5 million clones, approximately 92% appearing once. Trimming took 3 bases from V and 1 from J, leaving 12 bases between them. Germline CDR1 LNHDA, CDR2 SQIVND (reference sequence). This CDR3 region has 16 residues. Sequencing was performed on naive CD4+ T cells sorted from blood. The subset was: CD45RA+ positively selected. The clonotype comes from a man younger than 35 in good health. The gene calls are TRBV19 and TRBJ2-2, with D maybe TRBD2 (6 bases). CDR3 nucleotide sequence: TGTGCCAGTAGTATCGGAGGGACGTTGAACACCGGGGAGCTGTTTTTT. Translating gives CASSIGGTLNTGELFF.